These 21 T cell receptor beta chains came from one sample sequenced in a study of control samples from healthy donors and cancer patients. The table came from immunoSEQ multiplex PCR; TCRdb's copy has only in-frame clones and leaves some out. Found here are roughly 68,000 clones, 83% of them singletons; the top ten hold approximately 15%. The sample taken for sequencing was blood. The receptor source for this set is a man between 60 and 75 years old in good health.

This clone has a handful of counts. The chain is built from TRBV2 and TRBJ1-1; D is ambiguous. CDR1 and CDR2 (germline): SNHLY, FYNNEI. V gave up 8 bases and J gave up 1 base, with 11 bases separating them. This CDR3 has 13 residues. The CDR3 here is CASGKGTNTEAFF. The DNA for the CDR3 is TGTGCCAGCGGGAAGGGAACGAACACTGAAGCTTTCTTT. Variable domain in full (rest from reference TRBV2 and TRBJ1-1): EPEVTQTPSHQVTQMGQEVILRCVPISNHLYFYWYRQILGQKVEFLVSFYNNEISEKSEIFDDQFSVERPDGSNFTLKIRSTKLEDSAMYFCASGKGTNTEAFFGQGTRLTVV.

V is TRBV2 and J is TRBJ1-2; D is perhaps TRBD1 (6 bases). From germline, CDR1 is SNHLY and CDR2 FYNNEI. With 2 bases removed from V and 7 bases from J, the gap between germline ends came to 14 bases. This CDR3 is built from 14 residues. The CDR3 coding sequence is TGTGCCAGCAGTGAAAACAGGGTAGATAGTGGCTACACCTTC. Translated: CASSENRVDSGYTF. Full variable domain (missing parts from reference TRBV2 and TRBJ1-2): EPEVTQTPSHQVTQMGQEVILRCVPISNHLYFYWYRQILGQKVEFLVSFYNNEISEKSEIFDDQFSVERPDGSNFTLKIRSTKLEDSAMYFCASSENRVDSGYTFGSGTRLTVV.

The genes are TRBV29-1 and TRBJ1-5; D is ambiguous. Trimming left V 6 bases short and J 0 bases short, with 6 bases between. Per germline, CDR1 SQVTM and CDR2 ANQGSEA. The CDR3 length is 12 residues. CDR3 in DNA: TGCAGCGTGGGGAATAGCAATCAGCCCCAGCATTTT. It yields the protein CSVGNSNQPQHF.

In its sample, this clone was seen a few times. CDR3 protein: CASSYARTGNTGELFF. For the CDR3, the DNA is TGTGCCAGCAGTTACGCCAGGACAGGGAACACCGGGGAGCTGTTTTTT. The chain is built from TRBV6-5 and TRBJ2-2, with TRBD1 identical over 7 bases. J lost 1 base, V lost 2 bases, and 4 bases had no gene match. This CDR3 has 16 residues. Germline CDR1 reads MNHEY; CDR2 reads SVGAGI.

V gene TRBV28 combines with J gene TRBJ1-1; D is uncertain. This CDR3 has 15 amino acids. CDR1 MDHEN and CDR2 SYDVKM come from the germline V gene. The V gene lost 3 bases and the J gene lost 5 bases, with 16 bases spanning the gap. The CDR3 region is CASSLNGPRGTEAFF. The CDR3 DNA reads as TGTGCCAGCAGTTTGAACGGCCCCAGAGGGACTGAAGCTTTCTTT.

This clone is medium-sized (0.01 to 0.1%) in the sample. This sequence joins TRBV11-1 and TRBJ2-7; D gene ambiguous. The CDR3 length is 12 residues. Trimming took 5 bases from V and 5 from J, leaving 10 bases between them. Germline CDR1 is SGHAT and CDR2 is FQDESV (reference sequence). The CDR3 DNA reads as TGTGCCAGCAGCCACCCTTTCGACGAGCAGTACTTC. Encoded protein: CASSHPFDEQYF.

The chain joins TRBV7-2 to TRBJ2-5, with 10 positions matching TRBD2. This CDR3 is 16 amino acids long. Germline lookup yields CDR1 SGHTA and CDR2 FQGNSA. V shed 5 bases, J shed 5 bases, and the junction held 11 bases outside the gene matches. The CDR3 DNA is TGTGCCAGCAGCGGGGCTAGCGGGAGTGTTGGGGAGACCCAGTACTTC. This sequence encodes CASSGASGSVGETQYF. Based on the CDR3 plus reference TRBV7-2 and TRBJ2-5, the full variable domain is GAGVSQSPSNKVTEKGKDVELRCDPISGHTALYWYRQSLGQGLEFLIYFQGNSAPDKSGLPSDRFSAERTGGSVSTLTIQRTQQEDSAVYLCASSGASGSVGETQYFGPGTRLLVL.

The gene calls are TRBV7-6 and TRBJ2-3; D remains ambiguous. The CDR3 contains 12 residues. The germline V gene has CDR1 SGHVS and CDR2 FNYEAQ. V was clipped by 1 base and J by 4 bases, with 3 bases between them. The CDR3 region has the DNA TGTGCCAGCAGCTTAGGAGCAGATACGCAGTATTTT. It yields the protein CASSLGADTQYF.

This chain uses TRBV5-6 with TRBJ2-7; the match to TRBD1 covers 8 bases. The junction had 2 bases not matched to a gene; V was cut back by 0 bases and J by 6 bases. The length of the CDR3 is 13 residues. The germline V gene encodes CDR1 SGHDT and CDR2 YYEEEE. The CDR3 DNA reads TGTGCCAGCAGCTTGGGGACAGGGAGCGAGCAGTACTTC. It is translated as CASSLGTGSEQYF.

J is TRBJ1-1 and V is TRBV9; no reliable D call. Per germline, CDR1 SGDLS and CDR2 YYNGEE. The CDR3 covers 14 residues. Between the trimmed V and J ends, which lost 2 bases and 0 bases, there was a span of 8 bases. CDR3 DNA: TGTGCCAGCAGCGTGTCAAATATGAACACTGAAGCTTTCTTT. Translating gives CASSVSNMNTEAFF.

The gene calls are TRBV19 and TRBJ1-4; D gene uncertain. CDR3 length: 12 residues. CDR1 is LNHDA and CDR2 is SQIVND in the germline V gene (reference sequence). Trimming pared 4 bases from V and 11 bases from J, leaving 11 bases between. This CDR3 is CASSRAGSKLFF. The CDR3 bases are TGTGCCAGTAGTAGAGCAGGCAGTAAACTGTTTTTT.

The rearrangement joins TRBV4-3 to TRBJ2-5; D is possibly TRBD1 or TRBD2 (5 bases each). The V end was cut by 4 bases, the J end by 0 bases, with 12 bases between. The CDR3 consists of 15 residues. The germline CDR1 and CDR2 sequences are LGHNA and YSLEER. CDR3 coding DNA: TGCGCCAGCAGCCCAGGAGGCAGGGACCAAGAGACCCAGTACTTC. Amino acids: CASSPGGRDQETQYF.

This sequence joins TRBV28 and TRBJ1-5; no firm D call. The CDR3 extends over 11 amino acids. Per the germline V gene, CDR1 is MDHEN and CDR2 is SYDVKM. Trimming took 5 bases from V and 7 from J, leaving 6 bases between them. For the CDR3, the DNA is TGTGCCAGCAGTAAGCACCAGCCCCAGCATTTT. This translates into CASSKHQPQHF. Based on the CDR3 plus reference TRBV28 and TRBJ1-5, the full variable domain is DVKVTQSSRYLVKRTGEKVFLECVQDMDHENMFWYRQDPGLGLRLIYFSYDVKMKEKGDIPEGYSVSREKKERFSLILESASTNQTSMYLCASSKHQPQHFGDGTRLSIL.

The CDR3 protein is CASSLIGAGEGLETQYF. CDR3 nucleotides: TGTGCCAGCAGCTTGATAGGGGCGGGAGAGGGCCTAGAGACCCAGTACTTC. The chain has TRBV5-4 and TRBJ2-5, with 7 bases fitting TRBD2. The CDR3 length is 17 residues. CDR1 is SGHNT, CDR2 YYREEE, per germline (reference sequence). V shed 1 base, J shed 4 bases, and the junction held 13 bases outside the gene matches.

The genes are TRBV20-1 and TRBJ2-1; D gene unclear. Germline V gene lookup returns CDR1 DFQATT and CDR2 SNEGSKA (reference sequence). V shed 6 bases and J shed 5 bases, with 8 bases lying between them. The length of the CDR3 is 11 residues. CDR3 in DNA: TGCAGTGCACCTAGAGACAATGAGCAGTTCTTC. It yields the protein CSAPRDNEQFF.

This clone appeared a single time. The chain has TRBV7-8 and TRBJ1-2; no reliable D call. Germline CDR1 and CDR2: SGHVS and FQNEAQ. V lost 0 bases and J 8 bases, leaving 7 bases between the germline ends. The CDR3 spans 12 residues. The CDR3 here is CASSLAVGGYTF. CDR3 nucleotides: TGTGCCAGCAGCTTAGCGGTGGGGGGCTACACCTTC.

This clone was recorded a few times. V gene TRBV6-6 combines with J gene TRBJ2-3; D possibly uses TRBD1 or TRBD2 (5 bases each). CDR3 length equals 16 residues. Germline lookup yields CDR1 MNHNY and CDR2 SVGAGI (reference sequence). The V gene lost 7 bases and the J gene lost 8 bases, with 25 bases spanning the gap. CDR3 nucleotide sequence: TGTGCCAGCACCCAGTACGAGGGGCCTCCCTGGGGTACGCAGTATTTT. It yields the protein CASTQYEGPPWGTQYF.

This clone was seen more than once but under ten times. This chain links TRBV24-1 with TRBJ2-3; D might be TRBD2 (6 bases). Deletions cut 3 bases from V and 2 bases from J, with 11 bases between. In germline, CDR1 is KGHDR, CDR2 SFDVKD. CDR3 length equals 15 residues. The CDR3 is CATSDEGGNTDTQYF. CDR3 sequence (DNA): TGTGCCACCAGTGATGAGGGAGGAAACACAGATACGCAGTATTTT.

This rearrangement joins TRBV20-1 to TRBJ2-5; D is uncertain. This CDR3 contains 11 residues. Between the trimmed V and J ends, which lost 3 bases and 5 bases, there was a span of 7 bases. Per the germline V gene, CDR1 is DFQATT and CDR2 is SNEGSKA (reference sequence). CDR3 protein: CSARRFETQYF. The CDR3 DNA is TGCAGTGCTAGGAGATTCGAGACCCAGTACTTC.

V gene TRBV5-4 combines with J gene TRBJ2-2, with TRBD2 matching 14 bases. The ends lost 3 bases at V and 7 bases at J; junction bases unmatched: 2. Germline V gene lookup returns CDR1 SGHNT and CDR2 YYREEE (reference sequence). This CDR3 region has 15 residues. The CDR3 loop reads CASSSGLAGVGELFF. The DNA for the CDR3 is TGTGCCAGCAGCTCGGGACTAGCGGGAGTCGGGGAGCTGTTTTTT.

The sample holds a few counts of this clone. The chain combines TRBV28 with TRBJ2-7; D may be TRBD2 (5 bases). Germline CDR1 is MDHEN and CDR2 is SYDVKM. The CDR3 runs 16 residues. Deletions cut 5 bases from V and 0 bases from J, with 17 bases between. CDR3: CASSPRRRRSSYEQYF. The CDR3 region has the DNA TGTGCCAGCAGTCCCAGGAGGCGGAGGAGCTCCTACGAGCAGTACTTC.